These T cell receptor beta chains were read from a single sample in a study of T cells after yellow fever vaccination. TCRdb reprocessed the 5' RACE reads with MiXCR, giving one entry per CDR3 protein. The data hold around 25,000 distinct CDR3 sequences, with about 3.2% observed a single time. The specimen comprised PBMCs, either bulk or a sorted T-cell subset (CD4+, CD8+, memory, or dextramer-sorted; not recorded which), sampled more than 40 days after the first yellow fever vaccination. The receptors originated from a man between 18 and 29 years old who received the YFV17D yellow fever vaccine. Both conserved end residues are part of each CDR3. Each record gives: J gene, clone size, D gene, V gene, CDR3 DNA, CDR3 protein. D genes are given only for firm matches. Size tells how often a clone was seen, or its class if it is expanded.

TRBJ1-6 many NA TRBV19 TGTGCCACCCAGGATCCCCGAGGGACACCCCTCCACTTT CATQDPRGTPLHF
TRBJ2-3 many TRBD2 TRBV5-1 TGCGCCAGCAGCTTCGACCATCAGGGAGGGGCAGATACGCAGTATTTT CASSFDHQGGADTQYF
TRBJ1-1 many NA TRBV2 TGTGCCAGCCGCCGGGCGCCCAACACTGAAGCTTTCTTT CASRRAPNTEAFF
TRBJ2-1 many TRBD2 TRBV5-4 TGTGCCAGCAGCTTGGACCAGCGGGGGTCGAATGAGCAGTTCTTC CASSLDQRGSNEQFF
TRBJ2-7 many NA TRBV7-9 TGTGCCAGCAGCTCCGACAGGTCGTTCTCCTACGAGCAGTACTTC CASSSDRSFSYEQYF
TRBJ1-4 many TRBD1 TRBV7-9 TGTGCCAGCAGCTCGCCTGGACAGGGACTGGATGAAAAACTGTTTTTT CASSSPGQGLDEKLFF
TRBJ2-5 many TRBD2 TRBV5-1 TGCGCCAGCAGCTTAGGCAGCGGGGGTGGTGAGACCCAGTACTTC CASSLGSGGGETQYF
TRBJ1-6 many NA TRBV7-2 TGTGCCAGCAGCCCCGGGGCTGGGCCGGGTTCACCCCTCCACTTT CASSPGAGPGSPLHF
TRBJ1-6 many NA TRBV7-6 TGTGCCAGCAGCCTTGCAGGCAGCCTTAATTCACCCCTCCACTTT CASSLAGSLNSPLHF
TRBJ2-7 many TRBD1 TRBV3-1 TGTGCCAGCAGCCAACAACAGGGGTCCGAGCAGTACTTC CASSQQQGSEQYF
TRBJ2-3 medium-sized NA TRBV11-2 TGTGCCAGCAGTCCTAAGGCGGGGAACACAGATACGCAGTATTTT CASSPKAGNTDTQYF
TRBJ2-3 many NA TRBV5-1 TGCGCCAGCAGCCTTCGGGTGGGAGATACGCAGTATTTT CASSLRVGDTQYF
TRBJ1-6 many TRBD1 TRBV2 TGTGCCAGCAGTGCCAGGGGGCCGTATAATTCACCCCTCCACTTT CASSARGPYNSPLHF
TRBJ1-4 many NA TRBV18 TGTGCCAGCTCACCAACGGAGGGAAGGGGGGAAAAACTGTTTTTT CASSPTEGRGEKLFF
TRBJ1-2 many NA TRBV5-4 TGTGCCAGCAGCTTGGGCAGGGACTATGGCTACACCTTC CASSLGRDYGYTF
TRBJ2-3 many NA TRBV9 TGTGCCAGCAGCGTAGTAGGGGCCACAGATACGCAGTATTTT CASSVVGATDTQYF
TRBJ2-7 many TRBD1 TRBV7-2 TGTGCCAGCAGCTTAAGAGCGGACAGGGATACCTACGAGCAGTACTTC CASSLRADRDTYEQYF
TRBJ2-1 many NA TRBV4-2 TGTGCCAGCAGCCAAGATCGTCCGAACTACAATGAGCAGTTCTTC CASSQDRPNYNEQFF
TRBJ2-5 many TRBD2 TRBV3-1 TGTGCCAGCAGCCAAGATTTAGCGGGGGGGCAAGAGACCCAGTACTTC CASSQDLAGGQETQYF
TRBJ1-4 many NA TRBV18 TGTGCCAGCTCACCACCCTCCGGGGGGTCTAATGAAAAACTGTTTTTT CASSPPSGGSNEKLFF
TRBJ2-2 many NA TRBV12-3/TRBV12-4 TGTGCCAGCAGTTTACGTTTCACCGGGGAGCTGTTTTTT CASSLRFTGELFF
TRBJ2-1 many NA TRBV10-3 TGTGCCATCAGTGATCTCGCGAACAATGAGCAGTTCTTC CAISDLANNEQFF
TRBJ1-1 many NA TRBV3-1 TGTGCCAGCAGCTGGGAGGGGAGGACTGAAGCTTTCTTT CASSWEGRTEAFF
TRBJ2-7 many TRBD2 TRBV10-3 TGTGCCATCAGTGGTAAAGCGGGGGTATCCGACGAGCAGTACTTC CAISGKAGVSDEQYF
TRBJ1-6 many TRBD1 TRBV10-3 TGTGCCATCAGGGGACAGGCGGGAAATTCACCCCTCCACTTT CAIRGQAGNSPLHF
TRBJ2-1 many NA TRBV2 TGTGCCAGCAGATACTACAATGAGCAGTTCTTC CASRYYNEQFF
TRBJ2-1 few NA TRBV28 TGTGCCAGCAGTTACCTTGGGAATGAGCAGTTCTTC CASSYLGNEQFF
TRBJ1-1 many TRBD1 TRBV5-1 TGCGCCAGCAGCCAGGGGGTTGACACTGAAGCTTTCTTT CASSQGVDTEAFF
TRBJ2-7 medium-sized NA TRBV7-8 TGTGCCAGCAGCGAGGGACCCTCCTACGAGCAGTACTTC CASSEGPSYEQYF
TRBJ1-1 many NA TRBV7-2 TGTGCCAGCAGCCAGGAGGGGGTTGGCACTGAAGCTTTCTTT CASSQEGVGTEAFF
TRBJ1-1 many NA TRBV27 TGTGCCAGCAGTTTAATTAGGGGTTCCGCCTTGGACACTGAAGCTTTCTTT CASSLIRGSALDTEAFF
TRBJ2-3 many NA TRBV7-2 TGTGCCAGCAGCCTTCGACAGGATACAGATACGCAGTATTTT CASSLRQDTDTQYF
TRBJ2-1 many TRBD2 TRBV11-3 TGTGCCAGCAGCTTCATGGGACTAGCGGGGTATGAGCAGTTCTTC CASSFMGLAGYEQFF
TRBJ2-7 many TRBD1 TRBV6-1 TGTGCCAGCAGTGACCACAGGGGCGCTTCCTACGAGCAGTACTTC CASSDHRGASYEQYF
TRBJ2-5 many NA TRBV7-2 TGTGCCAGCAGCTTTAATGGGATTCAAGAGACCCAGTACTTC CASSFNGIQETQYF
TRBJ2-5 many NA TRBV23-1 TGCGCCAGCAGTCAATCGTGGGCAGGATTATGCTCCCAGGAGACCCAGTACTTC CASSQSWAGLCSQETQYF
TRBJ2-2 many NA TRBV20-1 TGCAGTGCTAGAGTGCCAGGGCTGAACACCGGGGAGCTGTTTTTT CSARVPGLNTGELFF
TRBJ2-3 many TRBD2 TRBV28 TGTGCCAGCAGGGATCCGGGGGGAACAGATACGCAGTATTTT CASRDPGGTDTQYF
TRBJ2-7 many NA TRBV18 TGTGCCAGCTCACCAGGGTTCGACGAGCAGTACTTC CASSPGFDEQYF
TRBJ2-1 many TRBD2 TRBV9 TGTGCCAGCAGCGTTAGCGGGGGGGTTGGCAGTGAGCAGTTCTTC CASSVSGGVGSEQFF
TRBJ2-1 many NA TRBV29-1 TGCAGCGTCGCTACGAGCTACAATGAGCAGTTCTTC CSVATSYNEQFF
TRBJ2-5 many NA TRBV4-2 TGTGCCAGCAGCCAAGACGGACAGCAAGGGACCCAGTACTTC CASSQDGQQGTQYF
TRBJ2-7 many TRBD1 TRBV11-2 TGTGCCAGCAGCCCGGGACAGGGGGTCTACGAGCAGTACTTC CASSPGQGVYEQYF
TRBJ2-1 many NA TRBV20-1 TGCAGTGCTAGAGGTTTCCGAAACGACTACAATGAGCAGTTCTTC CSARGFRNDYNEQFF
TRBJ1-2 few NA TRBV5-4 TGTGCCAGCAGCTTGGGGACAGTCAACTATGGCTACACCTTC CASSLGTVNYGYTF
TRBJ1-2 many NA TRBV5-1 TGCGCCAGCAGCTTGGCCACGGGGAATGGCTACACCTTC CASSLATGNGYTF
TRBJ2-1 many NA TRBV6-2/TRBV6-3 TGTGCCAGCAGGCGAGACGTGGGACACCTCTCCTACAATGAGCAGTTCTTC CASRRDVGHLSYNEQFF
TRBJ1-1 many NA TRBV12-3/TRBV12-4 TGTGCCAGCAACCTAGGTACTGAAGCTTTCTTT CASNLGTEAFF
TRBJ2-2 many NA TRBV7-6 TGTGCCAGCAGCTTAGGCCAGAACCGGGAGCTGTTTTTT CASSLGQNRELFF
TRBJ2-3 medium-sized NA TRBV5-5 TGTGCCAGCAGCGTGGGCGCGGCTGACACAGATACGCAGTATTTT CASSVGAADTDTQYF
TRBJ1-2 many TRBD1 TRBV5-6 TGTGCCAGCAGCCCGCGGACAGGGGCTAACTATGGCTACACCTTC CASSPRTGANYGYTF
TRBJ2-7 medium-sized TRBD1 TRBV10-3 TGTGCCATCAGTTGGGACAGGTTCAGCGAGCAGTACTTC CAISWDRFSEQYF
TRBJ2-1 many TRBD1 TRBV11-2 TGTGCCAGCAGCTTCGACAGGGGGGTCAGTGAGCAGTTCTTC CASSFDRGVSEQFF
TRBJ1-6 many NA TRBV6-6 TGTGCCAGCAGTCCAACAGGGTTATCACCCCTCCACTTT CASSPTGLSPLHF
TRBJ1-6 many NA TRBV14 TGTGCCAGCAGCCAGGGGGATTCACCCCTCCACTTT CASSQGDSPLHF
TRBJ1-6 many NA TRBV6-6 TGTGCCAGCAGTAAACAGGGTTTAATCGAGAATTCACCCCTCCACTTT CASSKQGLIENSPLHF